This TCR beta chain originates from a study of response to subunit inactivated influenza vaccine. Notes on the study in general: Seasonal influenza vaccination, on each occasion, was suggested by the authors to recruit few new T cells.

MiXCR, applied by TCRdb to the RT-PCR reads, yields one record per CDR3 protein. The sample yields around 490,000 distinct CDR3 sequences, 7.6% seen once. This clonotype turned up a few times. The target antigen is unknown. The material was PBMCs from blood, obtained 23 to 25 months after vaccination. The receptor comes from a man between 50 and 69 years old who received an inactivated influenza vaccine.

The CDR3 DNA follows: TGCGCCAGCAGCTTGTCGCTAGCGGGGACCTACAATGAGCAGTTCTTC. It yields the protein CASSLSLAGTYNEQFF. The chain is built from TRBV5-1 and TRBJ2-1; 9 bases map to TRBD2. V shed 1 base, J shed 2 bases, and the junction held 4 bases outside the gene matches. The V gene's germline CDR1 is SGHRS and CDR2 YFSETQ. CDR3 length equals 16 residues. The whole variable domain, filled in from reference TRBV5-1 and TRBJ2-1, reads KAGVTQTPRYLIKTRGQQVTLSCSPISGHRSVSWYQQTPGQGLQFLFEYFSETQRNKGNFPGRFSGRQFSNSRSEMNVSTLELGDSALYLCASSLSLAGTYNEQFFGPGTRLTVL.